The rows below give T cell receptor beta chains drawn from one sample of a study of blood T cell repertoires in COVID-19. Only in-frame clones appear in the TCRdb table, and some are missing; sequencing was by immunoSEQ multiplex PCR. The data show approximately 280,000 clones, roughly 86% seen once. The material sequenced was peripheral blood. These receptors all stem from a man aged 18 to 35 with active or convalescent COVID-19. CDR3s include the opening cysteine and the closing phenylalanine or tryptophan. The order of the fields is clone size, V gene, D gene, J gene, CDR3 protein, CDR3 DNA. A D gene is named only where the DNA matches it firmly. The size of a clone is reported for some rows only, either as once, few or many, or as a class for expanded clones.

clone_size: -
v_call: TRBV19
d_call: TRBD1
j_call: TRBJ1-5
cdr3_aa: CASISRGSNQPQHF
cdr3_nt: TGTGCCAGTATCTCCAGGGGGAGCAATCAGCCCCAGCATTTT

clone_size: -
v_call: TRBV9
d_call: -
j_call: TRBJ1-1
cdr3_aa: CASTTSGGVGEAFF
cdr3_nt: TGTGCCAGCACCACCAGCGGGGGAGTGGGTGAAGCTTTCTTT

clone_size: -
v_call: TRBV27
d_call: TRBD1
j_call: TRBJ1-6
cdr3_aa: CASSLQGGGSPLHF
cdr3_nt: TGTGCCAGCAGTTTACAGGGGGGTGGTTCACCCCTCCACTTT

clone_size: -
v_call: TRBV18
d_call: -
j_call: TRBJ1-3
cdr3_aa: CASFGFGNTIYF
cdr3_nt: TGTGCCAGCTTCGGGTTCGGAAACACCATATATTTT

clone_size: -
v_call: TRBV19
d_call: TRBD2
j_call: TRBJ2-5
cdr3_aa: CASSISGGGETQYF
cdr3_nt: TGTGCCAGTAGTATTAGCGGGGGAGGAGAGACCCAGTACTTC

clone_size: -
v_call: TRBV6-5
d_call: -
j_call: TRBJ2-7
cdr3_aa: CAIRGTDYLYEQYF
cdr3_nt: TGTGCCATCCGAGGGACGGACTACCTCTACGAGCAGTACTTC

clone_size: once
v_call: TRBV6-5
d_call: TRBD2
j_call: TRBJ2-7
cdr3_aa: CASSAGLAGDDEQYF
cdr3_nt: TGTGCCAGCAGCGCCGGACTAGCGGGGGACGACGAGCAGTACTTC

clone_size: -
v_call: TRBV2
d_call: TRBD2
j_call: TRBJ2-1
cdr3_aa: CASSEGTSNEQFF
cdr3_nt: TGTGCCAGCAGTGAAGGGACTAGCAATGAGCAGTTCTTC

clone_size: -
v_call: TRBV7-8
d_call: -
j_call: TRBJ2-5
cdr3_aa: CASSVYRGVRETQYF
cdr3_nt: TGTGCCAGCAGCGTATATCGCGGGGTTCGGGAGACCCAGTACTTC

clone_size: -
v_call: TRBV9
d_call: TRBD2
j_call: TRBJ2-1
cdr3_aa: CASSVIGSGGRSSYNEQFF
cdr3_nt: TGTGCCAGCAGCGTAATCGGTAGCGGGGGGCGTAGCTCCTACAATGAGCAGTTCTTC

clone_size: few
v_call: TRBV6-5
d_call: TRBD1
j_call: TRBJ2-6
cdr3_aa: CATGQGFSGANVLTF
cdr3_nt: TGTGCCACCGGACAGGGTTTCTCTGGGGCCAACGTCCTGACTTTC

clone_size: -
v_call: TRBV5-4
d_call: -
j_call: TRBJ1-1
cdr3_aa: CASSLSPEDEAFF
cdr3_nt: TGTGCCAGCAGCCTCTCCCCGGAGGATGAAGCTTTCTTT